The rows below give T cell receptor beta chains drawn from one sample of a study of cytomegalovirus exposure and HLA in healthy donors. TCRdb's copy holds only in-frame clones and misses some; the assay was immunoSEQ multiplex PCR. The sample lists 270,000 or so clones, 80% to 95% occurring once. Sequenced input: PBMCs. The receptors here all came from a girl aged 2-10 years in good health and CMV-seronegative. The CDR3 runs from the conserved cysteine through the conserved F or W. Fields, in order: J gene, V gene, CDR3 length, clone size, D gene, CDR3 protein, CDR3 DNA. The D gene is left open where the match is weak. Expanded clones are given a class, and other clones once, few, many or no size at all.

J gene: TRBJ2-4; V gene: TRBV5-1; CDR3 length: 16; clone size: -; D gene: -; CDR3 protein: CASSLDQGLAKNIQYF; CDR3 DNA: TGCGCCAGCAGCTTGGATCAGGGATTAGCCAAAAACATTCAGTACTTC
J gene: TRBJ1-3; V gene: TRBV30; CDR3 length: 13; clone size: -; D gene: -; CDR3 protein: CAWMISSGNTIYF; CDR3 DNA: TGTGCCTGGATGATCAGCTCTGGAAACACCATATATTTT
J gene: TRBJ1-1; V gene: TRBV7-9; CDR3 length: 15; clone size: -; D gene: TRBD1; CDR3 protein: CASRPLSGGSTEAFF; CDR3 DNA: TGTGCCAGCAGACCGCTCTCAGGGGGAAGCACTGAAGCTTTCTTT
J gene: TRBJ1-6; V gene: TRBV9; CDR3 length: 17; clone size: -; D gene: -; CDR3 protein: CASSELLHASYNSPLHF; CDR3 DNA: TGTGCCAGCAGCGAACTCCTCCATGCCTCCTATAATTCACCCCTCCACTTT
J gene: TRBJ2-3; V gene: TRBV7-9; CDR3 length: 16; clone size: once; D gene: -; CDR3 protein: CASSLPSLGDPDTQYF; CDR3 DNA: TGTGCCAGCAGCTTACCCTCCCTGGGAGACCCAGATACGCAGTATTTT
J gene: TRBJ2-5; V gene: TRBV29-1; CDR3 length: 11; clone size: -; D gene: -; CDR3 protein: CSVEPGETQYF; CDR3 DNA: TGCAGCGTTGAGCCGGGAGAGACCCAGTACTTC
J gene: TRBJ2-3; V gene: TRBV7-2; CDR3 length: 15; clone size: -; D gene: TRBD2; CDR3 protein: CASSPGTSGTDTQYF; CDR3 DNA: TGTGCCAGCAGCCCCGGGACTAGCGGCACAGATACGCAGTATTTT
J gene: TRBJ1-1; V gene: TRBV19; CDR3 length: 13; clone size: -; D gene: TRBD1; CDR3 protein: CATRDRAGTEAFF; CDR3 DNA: TGTGCCACCAGGGACAGGGCGGGCACTGAAGCTTTCTTT
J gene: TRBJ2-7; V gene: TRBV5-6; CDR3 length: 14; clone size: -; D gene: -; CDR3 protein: CASSAPPRDYEQYF; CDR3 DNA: TGTGCCAGCAGCGCACCACCGAGGGACTACGAGCAGTACTTC
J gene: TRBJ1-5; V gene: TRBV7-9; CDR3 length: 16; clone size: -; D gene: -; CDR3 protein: CASSLAPRAGDQPQHF; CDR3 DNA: TGTGCCAGCAGCTTAGCGCCAAGGGCGGGGGATCAGCCCCAGCATTTT
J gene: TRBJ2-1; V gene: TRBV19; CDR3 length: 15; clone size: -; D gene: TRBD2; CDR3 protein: CASSNEREGYNEQFF; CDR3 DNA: TGTGCCAGTAGTAACGAGCGGGAGGGCTACAATGAGCAGTTCTTC
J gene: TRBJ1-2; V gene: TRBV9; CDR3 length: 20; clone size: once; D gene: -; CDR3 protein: CASSVAIGGAEKLNLYGYTF; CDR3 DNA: TGTGCCAGCAGCGTAGCTATCGGGGGGGCAGAGAAATTAAATTTATATGGCTACACCTTC
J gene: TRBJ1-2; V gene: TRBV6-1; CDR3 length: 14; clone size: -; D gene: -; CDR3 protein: CASRPLTGLYGYTF; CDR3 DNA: TGTGCCAGCAGACCATTGACAGGACTCTATGGCTACACCTTC
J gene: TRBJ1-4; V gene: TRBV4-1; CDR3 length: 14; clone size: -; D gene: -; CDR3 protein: CASGLTGAYEKLFF; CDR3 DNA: TGCGCCAGCGGACTAACCGGGGCCTATGAAAAACTGTTTTTT
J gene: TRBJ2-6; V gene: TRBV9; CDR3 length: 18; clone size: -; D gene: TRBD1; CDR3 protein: CASSVGDRTLKGANVLTF; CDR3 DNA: TGTGCCAGCAGCGTAGGGGACAGGACTCTGAAGGGGGCCAACGTCCTGACTTTC
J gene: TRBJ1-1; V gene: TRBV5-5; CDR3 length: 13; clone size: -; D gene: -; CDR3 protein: CASSFLGGTEAFF; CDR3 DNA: TGTGCCAGCAGCTTTTTAGGGGGAACTGAAGCTTTCTTT
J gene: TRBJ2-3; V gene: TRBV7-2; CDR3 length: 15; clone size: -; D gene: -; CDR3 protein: CASSLASGTMNTQYF; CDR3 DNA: TGTGCCAGCAGCTTAGCGAGCGGGACAATGAATACGCAGTATTTT
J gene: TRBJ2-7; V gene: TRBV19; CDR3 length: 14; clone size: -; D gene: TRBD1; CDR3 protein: CASSAGTGVYEQYF; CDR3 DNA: TGTGCCAGTAGCGCCGGGACAGGGGTCTACGAGCAGTACTTC
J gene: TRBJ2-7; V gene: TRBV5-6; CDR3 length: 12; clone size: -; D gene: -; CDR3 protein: CASSSSSYEQYF; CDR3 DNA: TGTGCCAGCAGCTCCTCCTCCTACGAGCAGTACTTC
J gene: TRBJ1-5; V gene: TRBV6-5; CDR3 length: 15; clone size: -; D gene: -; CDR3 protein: CASSEGRWDNQPQHF; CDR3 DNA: TGTGCCAGCAGCGAGGGGAGGTGGGACAATCAGCCCCAGCATTTT
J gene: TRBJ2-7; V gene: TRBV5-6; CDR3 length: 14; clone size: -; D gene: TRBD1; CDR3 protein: CASSLGGQVWEQYF; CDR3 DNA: TGTGCCAGCAGCTTGGGTGGACAGGTCTGGGAGCAGTACTTC
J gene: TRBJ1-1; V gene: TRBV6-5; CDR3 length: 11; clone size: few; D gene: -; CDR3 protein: CASTTGGEAFF; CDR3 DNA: TGTGCCAGCACCACAGGAGGGGAAGCTTTCTTT
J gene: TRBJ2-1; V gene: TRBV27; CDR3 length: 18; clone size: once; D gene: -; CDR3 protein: CASSFGSGRWAGANEQFF; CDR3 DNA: TGTGCCAGCAGTTTCGGGTCAGGGCGCTGGGCGGGGGCCAATGAGCAGTTCTTC
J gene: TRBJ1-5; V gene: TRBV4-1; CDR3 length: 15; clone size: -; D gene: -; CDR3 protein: CASSQDPWQYQPQHF; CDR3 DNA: TGCGCCAGCAGCCAAGACCCCTGGCAATATCAGCCCCAGCATTTT
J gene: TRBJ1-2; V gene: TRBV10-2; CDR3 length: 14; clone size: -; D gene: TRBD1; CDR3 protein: CASRGDRDSYGYTF; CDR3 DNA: TGCGCCAGCAGAGGGGACAGGGATTCCTATGGCTACACCTTC
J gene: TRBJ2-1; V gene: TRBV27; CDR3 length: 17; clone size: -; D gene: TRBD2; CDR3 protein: CASSRTQRELAHNEQFF; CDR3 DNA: TGTGCCAGCAGTCGAACCCAGCGGGAGCTGGCCCATAATGAGCAGTTCTTC
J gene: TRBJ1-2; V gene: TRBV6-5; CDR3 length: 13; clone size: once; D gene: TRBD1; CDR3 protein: CASTKPGGSGYTF; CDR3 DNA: TGTGCCAGCACCAAACCAGGGGGTAGTGGCTACACCTTC
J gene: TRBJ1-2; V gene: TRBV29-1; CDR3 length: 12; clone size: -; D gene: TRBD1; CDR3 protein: CSVVRTGFGYTF; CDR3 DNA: TGCAGCGTTGTTAGGACAGGGTTTGGCTACACCTTC
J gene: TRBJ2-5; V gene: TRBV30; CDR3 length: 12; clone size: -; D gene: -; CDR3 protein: CAWRSPGETQYF; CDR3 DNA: TGTGCCTGGAGGTCCCCCGGGGAGACCCAGTACTTC
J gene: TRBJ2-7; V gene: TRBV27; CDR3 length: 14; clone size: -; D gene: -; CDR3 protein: CASSPRPYTYEQYF; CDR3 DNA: TGTGCCAGCAGTCCCCGCCCCTATACGTACGAGCAGTACTTC
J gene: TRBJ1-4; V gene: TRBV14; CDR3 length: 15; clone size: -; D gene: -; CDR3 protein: CASSSWGLGNEKLFF; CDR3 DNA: TGTGCCAGCAGCTCCTGGGGCTTGGGTAATGAAAAACTGTTTTTT
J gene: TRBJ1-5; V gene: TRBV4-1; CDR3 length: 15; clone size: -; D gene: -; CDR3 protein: CASSQHALSNQPQHF; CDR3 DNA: TGCGCCAGCAGCCAACACGCGCTGAGCAATCAGCCCCAGCATTTT
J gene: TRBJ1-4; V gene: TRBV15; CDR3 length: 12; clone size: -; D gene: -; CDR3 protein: CATSGETGTVFF; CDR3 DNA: TGTGCCACCAGCGGGGAGACAGGCACGGTGTTTTTT
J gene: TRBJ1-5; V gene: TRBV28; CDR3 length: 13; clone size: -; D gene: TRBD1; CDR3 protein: CASSRQGNQPQHF; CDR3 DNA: TGTGCCAGCAGTCGACAGGGGAATCAGCCCCAGCATTTT
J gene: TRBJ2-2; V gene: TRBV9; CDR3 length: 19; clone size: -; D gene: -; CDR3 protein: CASSVSPPLASANTGELFF; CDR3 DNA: TGTGCCAGCAGCGTATCGCCCCCGCTGGCATCTGCGAACACCGGGGAGCTGTTTTTT
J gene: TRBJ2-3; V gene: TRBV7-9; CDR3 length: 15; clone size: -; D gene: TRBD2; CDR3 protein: CASSPSGRTTDTQYF; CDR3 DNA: TGTGCCAGCAGCCCTAGCGGGAGGACCACAGATACGCAGTATTTT
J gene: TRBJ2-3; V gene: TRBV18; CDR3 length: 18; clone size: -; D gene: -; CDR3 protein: CASSPKFPGAGFTDTQYF; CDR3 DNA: TGTGCCAGCTCACCGAAGTTCCCCGGTGCAGGGTTCACAGATACGCAGTATTTT
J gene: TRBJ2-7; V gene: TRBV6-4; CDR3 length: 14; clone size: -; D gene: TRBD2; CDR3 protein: CASSESGVSYEQYF; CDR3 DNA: TGTGCCAGCAGTGAAAGCGGGGTCTCCTACGAGCAGTACTTC
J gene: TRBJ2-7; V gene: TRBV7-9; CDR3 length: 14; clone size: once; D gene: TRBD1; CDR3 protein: CASSVPGTAYEQYF; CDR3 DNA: TGTGCCAGCAGCGTACCCGGGACAGCCTACGAGCAGTACTTC
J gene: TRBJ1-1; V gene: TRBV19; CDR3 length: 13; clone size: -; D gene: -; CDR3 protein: CASSARGRAEAFF; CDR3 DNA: TGTGCCAGTAGTGCTAGGGGAAGGGCTGAAGCTTTCTTT
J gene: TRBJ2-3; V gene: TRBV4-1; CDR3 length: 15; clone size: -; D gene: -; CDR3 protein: CASALLAIPTDTQYF; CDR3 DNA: TGCGCCAGCGCCCTACTAGCAATCCCCACAGATACGCAGTATTTT
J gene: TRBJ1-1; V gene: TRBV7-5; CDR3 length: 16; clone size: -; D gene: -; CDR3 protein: CARSLPRLQGNTEAFF; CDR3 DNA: TGTGCCAGAAGCCTCCCCCGGCTTCAGGGAAACACTGAAGCTTTCTTT
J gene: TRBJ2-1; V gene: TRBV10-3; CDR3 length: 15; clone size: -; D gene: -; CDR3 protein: CAISVGGSSYNEQFF; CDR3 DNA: TGTGCCATCAGTGTTGGGGGGAGCTCCTACAATGAGCAGTTCTTC
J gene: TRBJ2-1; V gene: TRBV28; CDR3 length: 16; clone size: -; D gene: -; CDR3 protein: CASSLGSRGYYNEQFF; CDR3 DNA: TGTGCCAGCAGTTTAGGTTCACGGGGGTACTATAATGAGCAGTTCTTC
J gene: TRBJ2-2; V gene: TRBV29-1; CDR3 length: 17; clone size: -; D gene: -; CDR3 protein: CSVEGGLAGTLDGELFF; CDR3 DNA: TGCAGCGTTGAGGGGGGGCTAGCAGGGACCCTAGACGGGGAGCTGTTTTTT
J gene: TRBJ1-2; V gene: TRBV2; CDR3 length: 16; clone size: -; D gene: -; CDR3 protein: CASIVVDRAKNYGYTF; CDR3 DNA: TGTGCCAGCATCGTGGTGGACAGAGCGAAAAACTATGGCTACACCTTC
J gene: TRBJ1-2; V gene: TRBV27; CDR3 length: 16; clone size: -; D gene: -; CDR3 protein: CASSWGGDPSYYGYTF; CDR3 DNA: TGTGCCAGCAGTTGGGGGGGGGACCCCTCGTACTATGGCTACACCTTC
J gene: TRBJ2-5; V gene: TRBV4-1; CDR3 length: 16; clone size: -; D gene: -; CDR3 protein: CASSQDRLAVQETQYF; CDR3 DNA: TGCGCCAGCAGCCAAGACAGGTTAGCGGTACAAGAGACCCAGTACTTC
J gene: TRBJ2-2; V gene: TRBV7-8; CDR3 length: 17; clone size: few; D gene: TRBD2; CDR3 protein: CASSLVGLDWGSGELFF; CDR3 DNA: TGTGCCAGCAGCTTAGTAGGACTAGACTGGGGGTCCGGGGAGCTGTTTTTT